Sequencing of this T cell receptor beta chain was carried out in a study of T cell repertoires in cytomegalovirus infection. Turning to the study itself: A matching HLA type, together with CMV infection, was signaled by public TCR beta signatures.

From the reads, TCRdb called clonotypes with MiXCR, one entry per CDR3 protein. Of about 490,000 distinct CDR3 sequences in the sample, more than 20% are singletons; the top ten hold approximately 13%. To note about this clonotype: Its cognate antigen is unknown.

The germline V gene has CDR1 DFQATT and CDR2 SNEGSKA (reference sequence). V was clipped by 3 bases and J by 0 bases, with 8 bases between them. There are 13 residues in the CDR3. Whole-study findings and limits: Totalled public TCR beta family frequency picked out people who carried CMV plus the relevant HLA.

Source material: PBMCs. The receptor comes from a human donor in good health (CMV status not recorded). Some clones in this sample may be carry-over from other donors' samples. This chain links TRBV20-1 with TRBJ1-1; D uncertain. CDR3 coding DNA: TGCAGTGCTAGTCTGGTTATGAACACTGAAGCTTTCTTT. It specifies CSASLVMNTEAFF.